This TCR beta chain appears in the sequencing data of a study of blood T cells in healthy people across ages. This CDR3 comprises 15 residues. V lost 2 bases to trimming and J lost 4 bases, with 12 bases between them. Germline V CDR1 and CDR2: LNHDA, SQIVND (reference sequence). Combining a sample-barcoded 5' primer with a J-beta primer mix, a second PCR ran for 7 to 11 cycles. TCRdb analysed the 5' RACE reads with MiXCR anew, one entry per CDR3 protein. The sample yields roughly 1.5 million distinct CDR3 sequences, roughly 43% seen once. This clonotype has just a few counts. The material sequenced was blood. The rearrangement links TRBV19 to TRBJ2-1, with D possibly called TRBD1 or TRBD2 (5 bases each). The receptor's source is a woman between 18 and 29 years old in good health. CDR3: CASSISGTEYNEQFF. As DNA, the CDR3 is TGTGCCAGTAGTATATCGGGGACGGAATACAATGAGCAGTTCTTC.